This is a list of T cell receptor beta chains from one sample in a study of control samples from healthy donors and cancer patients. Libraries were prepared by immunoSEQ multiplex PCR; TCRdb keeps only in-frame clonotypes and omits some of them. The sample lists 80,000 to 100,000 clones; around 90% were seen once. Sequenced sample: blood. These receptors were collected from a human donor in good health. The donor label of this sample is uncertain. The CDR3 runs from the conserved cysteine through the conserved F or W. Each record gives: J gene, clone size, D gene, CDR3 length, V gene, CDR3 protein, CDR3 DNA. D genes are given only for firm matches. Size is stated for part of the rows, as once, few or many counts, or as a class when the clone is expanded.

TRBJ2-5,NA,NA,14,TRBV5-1,CASSPAGLPETQYF,TGCGCCAGCAGCCCCGCGGGGTTACCGGAGACCCAGTACTTC
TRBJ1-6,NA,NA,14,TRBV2,CASTEEGWNSPLHF,TGTGCCAGCACCGAGGAGGGTTGGAATTCACCCCTCCACTTT
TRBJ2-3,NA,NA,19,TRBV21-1,CASSKGGLWGRYSTDTQYF,TGTGCCAGCAGCAAAGGAGGTTTGTGGGGCAGATACAGCACAGATACGCAGTATTTT
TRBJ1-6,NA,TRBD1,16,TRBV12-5,CASGNTGTAQFRPLHF,TGTGCTAGTGGTAATACCGGGACAGCTCAATTTCGACCCCTCCACTTT
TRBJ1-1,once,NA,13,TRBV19,CASSIDLVGGAFF,TGTGCCAGTAGTATAGATCTTGTCGGCGGAGCTTTCTTT
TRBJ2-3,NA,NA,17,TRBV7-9,CASSLGRGYQATDTQYF,TGTGCCAGCAGCTTAGGTCGGGGATACCAGGCGACAGATACGCAGTATTTT
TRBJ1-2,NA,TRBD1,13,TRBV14,CASSQIQGDGYTF,TGTGCCAGCAGCCAAATCCAGGGGGATGGCTACACCTTC
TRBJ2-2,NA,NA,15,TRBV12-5,CASGSPETNTGELFF,TGTGCTAGTGGTTCGCCCGAGACGAACACCGGGGAGCTGTTTTTT
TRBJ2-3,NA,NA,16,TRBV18,CASFPPAGGGTDTQYF,TGTGCCAGCTTCCCTCCTGCTGGCGGGGGCACAGATACGCAGTATTTT
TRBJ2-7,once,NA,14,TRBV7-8,CASLPGQSSYEQYF,TGTGCCAGCCTCCCTGGACAGAGCTCCTACGAGCAGTACTTC
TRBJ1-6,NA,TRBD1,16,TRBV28,CASSSPRTGGGSPLHF,TGTGCCAGCAGTTCCCCAAGGACAGGGGGAGGGTCACCCCTCCACTTT
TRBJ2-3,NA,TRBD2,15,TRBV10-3,CATLGLAASTDTQYF,TGTGCCACGCTAGGACTAGCGGCTAGCACAGATACGCAGTATTTT
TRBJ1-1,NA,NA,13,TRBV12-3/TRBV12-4,CASSEKLATEAFF,TGTGCCAGCAGTGAAAAACTGGCCACTGAAGCTTTCTTT
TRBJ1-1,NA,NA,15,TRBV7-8,CASSLTGRGAAEAFF,TGTGCCAGCAGCTTAACGGGCAGGGGAGCGGCTGAAGCTTTCTTT
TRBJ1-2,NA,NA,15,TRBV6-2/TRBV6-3,CASSYLASTNYGYTF,TGTGCCAGCAGTTACTTGGCATCCACTAACTATGGCTACACCTTC
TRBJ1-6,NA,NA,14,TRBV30,CAWSQGTGKSPLHF,TGTGCCTGGAGCCAAGGAACCGGGAAGTCACCCCTCCACTTT
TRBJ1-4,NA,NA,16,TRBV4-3,CASSQRTRDQNEKLFF,TGCGCCAGCAGCCAACGAACGCGGGACCAAAATGAAAAACTGTTTTTT
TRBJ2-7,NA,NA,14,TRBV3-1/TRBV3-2,CASSQGPGPYEQYF,TGTGCCAGCAGCCAAGGCCCAGGCCCCTACGAGCAGTACTTC
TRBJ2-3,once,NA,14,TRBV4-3,CASSPRVRTDTQYF,TGCGCCAGCAGCCCCAGGGTTCGGACAGATACGCAGTATTTT
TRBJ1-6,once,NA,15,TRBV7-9,CASSSDGRLNSPLHF,TGTGCCAGCAGTTCCGACGGCAGATTGAATTCACCCCTCCACTTT
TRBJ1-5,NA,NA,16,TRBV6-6,CASRGFWGEGNQPQHF,TGTGCCAGCAGGGGGTTCTGGGGGGAGGGAAATCAGCCCCAGCATTTT
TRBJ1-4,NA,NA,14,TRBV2,CASSEASLDEKLFF,TGTGCCAGCAGTGAAGCTTCTCTGGATGAAAAACTGTTTTTT
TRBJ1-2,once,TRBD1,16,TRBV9,CASSVGAGGSLRGYTF,TGTGCCAGCAGCGTAGGGGCAGGGGGCTCCCTGAGAGGCTACACCTTC
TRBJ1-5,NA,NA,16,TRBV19,CASSRMARGEFQPQHF,TGTGCCAGTAGTAGGATGGCCAGGGGAGAGTTCCAGCCCCAGCATTTT
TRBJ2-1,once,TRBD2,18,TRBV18,CASSPSLKLAGLDNEQFF,TGTGCCAGCTCACCAAGCTTAAAACTAGCGGGCCTTGACAATGAGCAGTTCTTC
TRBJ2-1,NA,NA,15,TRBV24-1,CATSDPRKVGNEQFF,TGTGCCACCAGTGACCCCCGGAAGGTTGGCAATGAGCAGTTCTTC
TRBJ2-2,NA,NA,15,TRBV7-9,CASSLATRRTGELFF,TGTGCCAGCAGCTTAGCGACCCGTCGGACCGGGGAGCTGTTTTTT
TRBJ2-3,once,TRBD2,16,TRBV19,CASSRTSGGPTDTQYF,TGTGCCAGTAGTAGGACTAGCGGGGGACCCACAGATACGCAGTATTTT